One sample yielded the 30 T cell receptor beta chains listed below, sequenced in a study of T cell responses to AZD1222 COVID-19 vaccine. Sequenced by immunoSEQ multiplex PCR; TCRdb stores in-frame clones only, minus some. The sample records about 110,000 clones, approximately 87% being singletons. Source: peripheral blood, taken 28 days after the second AZD1222 dose. Receptors were obtained from an adult who received the AZD1222 COVID-19 vaccine.

The chain is built from TRBV19 and TRBJ1-6, with TRBD1 identical over 7 bases. This CDR3 has 13 residues. CDR1 and CDR2 from the germline V gene are LNHDA and SQIVND (reference sequence). Unmatched junction bases numbered 6, after V lost 9 bases and J lost 7 bases. The CDR3 nucleotides read TGTGCCAGCAATCCCAGGGGGAATTCACCCCTCCACTTT. Amino acids: CASNPRGNSPLHF.

The chain links TRBV7-3 to TRBJ2-6; perhaps TRBD1 as D (6 bases). V lost 4 bases, J lost 2 bases, and 15 bases lay in between. Germline CDR1 is SGHTA and CDR2 is FQGTGA. CDR3 length: 17 amino acids. The CDR3 DNA is TGTGCCAGCAGCTCCCAAGCTACAGGGACTGGGGCCAACGTCCTGACTTTC. This encodes CASSSQATGTGANVLTF.

This clone appeared a few times. This rearrangement joins TRBV4-3 to TRBJ1-2, with a possible D match to TRBD1 (5 bases). Germline CDR1 reads LGHNA; CDR2 reads YSLEER. The ends were cut back, 0 bases at V and 7 bases at J, with 9 bases in the middle. The CDR3 covers 13 residues. CDR3 amino acids: CASSQDVGTGYTF. CDR3 in DNA: TGCGCCAGCAGCCAAGATGTAGGGACTGGCTACACCTTC.

This clone has only a few counts. The chain uses TRBV11-2 and TRBJ1-4; perhaps TRBD1 as D (5 bases). This CDR3 is built from 12 residues. V dropped 5 bases and J dropped 7 bases, with 8 bases sitting between them. CDR1 SGHAT and CDR2 FQNNGV come from the germline V gene. The CDR3 loop is CASSAGFEKLFF. The CDR3, as DNA: TGTGCCAGCAGCGCAGGGTTTGAAAAACTGTTTTTT. The whole variable domain, filled in from reference TRBV11-2 and TRBJ1-4, reads EAGVAQSPRYKIIEKRQSVAFWCNPISGHATLYWYQQILGQGPKLLIQFQNNGVVDDSQLPKDRFSAERLKGVDSTLKIQPAKLEDSAVYLCASSAGFEKLFFGSGTQLSVL.

The chain joins TRBV9 to TRBJ2-5, with 13 nucleotides matching TRBD2. The CDR3 loop spans 16 amino acids. After removal of 4 bases from V and 5 bases from J, the junction contained 8 bases not matched to a gene. Germline V gene data show CDR1 as SGDLS and CDR2 as YYNGEE. CDR3 sequence (DNA): TGTGCCAGCAGCCTCCGGACTAGCGGGAGTGTGGAGACCCAGTACTTC. It is translated as CASSLRTSGSVETQYF. The full variable domain, with the rest looked up from reference TRBV9 and TRBJ2-5, is DSGVTQTPKHLITATGQRVTLRCSPRSGDLSVYWYQQSLDQGLQFLIQYYNGEERAKGNILERFSAQQFPDLHSELNLSSLELGDSALYFCASSLRTSGSVETQYFGPGTRLLVL.

This clone showed up just once. V usage is TRBV2 and J usage is TRBJ1-3; possible D gene TRBD1, 5 bases. CDR1 is SNHLY and CDR2 is FYNNEI in the germline V gene. The V end was cut by 3 bases, the J end by 4 bases, with 10 bases between. The CDR3 runs 14 residues. CDR3: CASSDGTTGNTIYF. For the CDR3, the DNA is TGTGCCAGCAGTGACGGGACCACGGGAAACACCATATATTTT. Variable domain in full (rest from reference TRBV2 and TRBJ1-3): EPEVTQTPSHQVTQMGQEVILRCVPISNHLYFYWYRQILGQKVEFLVSFYNNEISEKSEIFDDQFSVERPDGSNFTLKIRSTKLEDSAMYFCASSDGTTGNTIYFGEGSWLTVV.

For the CDR3, the DNA is TGTGCCAGCAGCCAACAAGGGACAGCTTACGAGCAGTACTTC. Its translation is CASSQQGTAYEQYF. The chain employs TRBV14 and TRBJ2-7; 7 nucleotides line up with TRBD1. The length of the CDR3 is 14 residues. Germline values: CDR1 SGHDN, CDR2 FVKESK. V shed 2 bases and J 4 bases; nucleotides not matched to a gene: 5.

The chain recombines TRBV19 with TRBJ2-1, with D perhaps being TRBD1 or TRBD2 (6 bases each). Germline assignment: CDR1 LNHDA and CDR2 SQIVND (reference sequence). V lost 2 bases to trimming and J lost 4 bases, with 21 bases between them. This CDR3 contains 18 residues. CDR3 in amino acids: CASSIPGRGAGRYNEQFF. In DNA, the CDR3 is TGTGCCAGTAGTATACCTGGAAGGGGGGCGGGGCGGTACAATGAGCAGTTCTTC.

The CDR3 region is CASSERGGPLNYGYTF. The CDR3 DNA sequence: TGTGCCAGCAGTGAACGGGGGGGACCTCTAAACTATGGCTACACCTTC. V is TRBV2 and J is TRBJ1-2, with a tentative D call TRBD1 (5 bases). V lost 2 bases to trimming and J lost 2 bases, with 15 bases between them. The CDR3 runs 16 residues. Germline CDR1 and CDR2: SNHLY and FYNNEI.

The chain joins TRBV14 to TRBJ2-3; 9 nucleotides agree with TRBD2. Looked up from germline, CDR1 is SGHDN and CDR2 is FVKESK. The trim removed 5 bases at V and 2 bases at J, leaving 14 bases unmatched. This CDR3 contains 18 residues. The CDR3 region is CASSVLAGNGDYTDTQYF. CDR3 sequence (DNA): TGTGCCAGCAGCGTACTAGCGGGTAATGGGGATTACACAGATACGCAGTATTTT.

The chain has TRBV29-1 and TRBJ2-5, with 10 bases identical to TRBD2. The CDR3 consists of 16 residues. Germline V gives CDR1 SQVTM, CDR2 ANQGSEA. Unmatched junction bases numbered 10, after V lost 0 bases and J lost 6 bases. CDR3 sequence reads: CSVEESSGRAGKTQYF. CDR3 DNA sequence: TGCAGCGTTGAAGAGTCCAGCGGGAGGGCCGGGAAGACCCAGTACTTC. Together with reference TRBV29-1 and TRBJ2-5, the CDR3 gives the full variable domain: SAVISQKPSRDICQRGTSLTIQCQVDSQVTMMFWYRQQPGQSLTLIATANQGSEATYESGFVIDKFPISRPNLTFSTLTVSNMSPEDSSIYLCSVEESSGRAGKTQYFGPGTRLLVL.

This clone was counted once. The CDR3 DNA is TGTGCCAGCAGCTTCCAGGGGGGCGGTTTGGAGACCCAGTACTTC. Residues: CASSFQGGGLETQYF. This sequence joins TRBV7-3 and TRBJ2-5, with D tentatively TRBD1 (7 bases). V gave up 3 bases and J gave up 5 bases, with 16 bases separating them. The germline V gene encodes CDR1 SGHTA and CDR2 FQGTGA. There are 15 residues in the CDR3.

The chain joins TRBV30 to TRBJ2-2; D not resolved. CDR3 length: 8 amino acids. CDR1 is GTSNPN and CDR2 is SVGIG in the germline V gene (reference sequence). CDR3 bases: TGTGGCACCGGGGAGCTGTTTTTT. As protein: CGTGELFF.

J is TRBJ2-7 and V is TRBV9, with 10 bases fitting TRBD1. Germline values: CDR1 SGDLS, CDR2 YYNGEE. Unmatched junction bases numbered 9, after V lost 3 bases and J lost 0 bases. The CDR3 is 17 amino acids. The CDR3 DNA is TGTGCCAGCAGCGCGGGACAGGGGAGTTATCACTCCTACGAGCAGTACTTC. It yields the protein CASSAGQGSYHSYEQYF.

This chain connects TRBV18 to TRBJ1-2; TRBD1 agrees at 9 bases. The CDR3 length is 16 residues. The germline V gene encodes CDR1 KGHSH and CDR2 LQKENI. V was clipped by 5 bases and J by 4 bases; unmatched bases: 11. CDR3 in DNA: TGTGCCAGCTCAAACACACAGGGGGCTTTAAGCTATGGCTACACCTTC. It specifies CASSNTQGALSYGYTF.

The rearrangement joins TRBV7-2 to TRBJ2-5, with 9 positions matching TRBD1. Looked up from germline, CDR1 is SGHTA and CDR2 is FQGNSA. Losses at the gene ends were 3 bases for V and 5 bases for J; bases not matched to a gene: 16. CDR3 size: 18 residues. This chain's CDR3 is CASSLGGQQGAGAETQYF. The DNA of the CDR3 is TGTGCCAGCAGCTTGGGGGGCCAACAGGGGGCCGGAGCTGAGACCCAGTACTTC.

The chain has TRBV6-6 and TRBJ1-5; 8 bases match TRBD1. The CDR3 spans 13 residues. Germline V gene data show CDR1 as MNHNY and CDR2 as SVGAGI (reference sequence). Germline trimming cut 10 bases from V and 6 bases from J; bases unmatched to any gene: 8. The chain's CDR3 is CATGTGGSQPQHF. CDR3 DNA sequence: TGTGCCACCGGGACAGGAGGAAGTCAGCCCCAGCATTTT.

CDR3 residues: CASSPPVGAQGGYTF. The CDR3 nucleotides read TGCGCCAGCAGCCCCCCCGTGGGGGCCCAGGGGGGCTACACCTTC. The rearrangement links TRBV5-1 to TRBJ1-2, with D perhaps matching TRBD1 (6 bases). The CDR3 totals 15 residues. CDR1 SGHRS and CDR2 YFSETQ come from the germline V gene. Trimming stripped 4 bases from V and 8 bases from J, with 21 bases between. The variable domain in full, completed from reference TRBV5-1 and TRBJ1-2, reads KAGVTQTPRYLIKTRGQQVTLSCSPISGHRSVSWYQQTPGQGLQFLFEYFSETQRNKGNFPGRFSGRQFSNSRSEMNVSTLELGDSALYLCASSPPVGAQGGYTFGSGTRLTVV.

The chain combines TRBV29-1 with TRBJ1-2, with 9 positions matching TRBD1. This CDR3 has 14 amino acids. CDR1 SQVTM and CDR2 ANQGSEA come from the germline V gene. V shed 6 bases and J 5 bases; nucleotides not matched to a gene: 10. CDR3 region: CSVVGQGYRYGYTF. The CDR3, as DNA: TGCAGCGTCGTCGGACAGGGGTATCGATATGGCTACACCTTC.

The rearrangement joins TRBV11-1 to TRBJ2-2; possibly TRBD2 for D (5 bases). Germline CDR1 SGHAT, CDR2 FQDESV (reference sequence). Trimming pared 6 bases from V and 6 bases from J, leaving 8 bases between. The CDR3 consists of 12 residues. As DNA, the CDR3 is TGTGCCAGCAGGCGGGTCCCCGGGGAGCTGTTTTTT. Amino acids: CASRRVPGELFF. The entire variable domain, with the rest obtained from reference TRBV11-1 and TRBJ2-2, is as follows: EAEVAQSPRYKITEKSQAVAFWCDPISGHATLYWYRQILGQGPELLVQFQDESVVDDSQLPKDRFSAERLKGVDSTLKIQPAELGDSAMYLCASRRVPGELFFGEGSRLTVL.

The rearrangement joins TRBV5-8 to TRBJ1-6; TRBD1 is a possible D gene (5 bases). Germline V gene sequence: CDR1 SGHTS, CDR2 YDEGEE. This CDR3 has 13 residues. V was pared by 10 bases and J by 9 bases, with 17 bases between. CDR3 protein: CADRQLSGSPLHF. DNA of the CDR3: TGTGCCGACCGACAGCTAAGCGGTTCACCCCTCCACTTT.

This clone appeared a single time. The chain recombines TRBV27 with TRBJ1-6; no firm D call. CDR3 length: 13 amino acids. CDR1 and CDR2 (germline): MNHEY, SMNVEV (reference sequence). The ends were cut back, 6 bases at V and 11 bases at J, with 14 bases in the middle. CDR3 nucleotide sequence: TGTGCCAGCAGCACGGGCGGGTTAGCACCCCTCCACTTT. Protein: CASSTGGLAPLHF.

This chain uses TRBV28 with TRBJ1-5; the D gene is possibly TRBD1 (5 bases). CDR3 size: 14 residues. Germline V gene lookup returns CDR1 MDHEN and CDR2 SYDVKM. Trimming took off 7 bases at V and 3 bases at J, with 13 bases between the two ends. CDR3 sequence reads: CASTAPGINQPQHF. DNA for the CDR3: TGTGCCAGCACCGCCCCAGGGATCAATCAGCCCCAGCATTTT.

This chain's CDR3 is CAINRTPGNEQFF. The DNA of the CDR3 is TGTGCCATCAATAGGACCCCCGGCAATGAGCAGTTCTTC. The chain joins TRBV10-3 to TRBJ2-1, with unresolved D. V shed 7 bases and J shed 6 bases, with 13 bases lying between them. Germline values: CDR1 ENHRY, CDR2 SYGVKD. The CDR3 loop spans 13 amino acids.

This rearrangement joins TRBV10-3 to TRBJ1-4; 10 bases agree with TRBD1. This CDR3 region has 16 residues. The germline CDR1 and CDR2 sequences are ENHRY and SYGVKD. V shed 4 bases and J 8 bases; nucleotides not matched to a gene: 10. The CDR3 region is CAISATTGGAPEKLFF. The CDR3 nucleotides are TGTGCCATCAGTGCCACGACAGGGGGCGCCCCGGAAAAACTGTTTTTT.

This chain connects TRBV5-6 to TRBJ1-1, with D unresolved. CDR1 and CDR2 from the germline V gene are SGHDT and YYEEEE. There are 12 residues in the CDR3. V was trimmed by 3 bases and J by 5 bases, leaving 8 bases between them. The CDR3 sequence: CASSSMGTEAFF. DNA for the CDR3: TGTGCCAGCAGCTCCATGGGAACTGAAGCTTTCTTT.

The chain joins TRBV4-2 to TRBJ2-5; TRBD1 is a possible D gene (6 bases). The ends were cut back, 7 bases at V and 5 bases at J, with 14 bases in the middle. Germline V gene lookup returns CDR1 LGHNA and CDR2 YNFKEQ. The CDR3 length is 13 residues. The CDR3 nucleotides read TGTGCCAGCACCGGGACACTCGAGGAGACCCAGTACTTC. Residues: CASTGTLEETQYF.

The V gene is TRBV14, the J gene TRBJ1-1; the match to TRBD1 covers 8 bases. With 1 base clipped from V and 0 bases from J, the junction kept 10 bases outside the gene matches. CDR1 SGHDN and CDR2 FVKESK come from the germline V gene. The CDR3 runs to 18 residues. The CDR3: CASSQAGRGLVMNTEAFF. In nucleotides, the CDR3 is TGTGCCAGCAGCCAAGCCGGCAGGGGGCTGGTCATGAACACTGAAGCTTTCTTT.

CDR3 coding DNA: TGTGCCAGCAGTGTAGGTCTAGACGATACACAGACTACGCAGTATTTT. Its translation is CASSVGLDDTQTTQYF. The chain has TRBV2 and TRBJ2-3; D call uncertain. Germline V gives CDR1 SNHLY, CDR2 FYNNEI. CDR3 length equals 16 residues. The V end lost 4 bases, the J end lost 8 bases, and 22 bases lay between the germline ends.

V gene TRBV6-2 or TRBV6-3 combines with J gene TRBJ1-2; D is uncertain. V dropped 6 bases and J dropped 6 bases, with 17 bases sitting between them. Germline-derived CDR1 and CDR2 are MNHEY and SVGEGT. This CDR3 spans 14 amino acids. The CDR3 here is CASSVEEVSDGYTF. The CDR3 DNA reads as TGTGCCAGCAGCGTCGAGGAGGTGTCCGATGGCTACACCTTC.